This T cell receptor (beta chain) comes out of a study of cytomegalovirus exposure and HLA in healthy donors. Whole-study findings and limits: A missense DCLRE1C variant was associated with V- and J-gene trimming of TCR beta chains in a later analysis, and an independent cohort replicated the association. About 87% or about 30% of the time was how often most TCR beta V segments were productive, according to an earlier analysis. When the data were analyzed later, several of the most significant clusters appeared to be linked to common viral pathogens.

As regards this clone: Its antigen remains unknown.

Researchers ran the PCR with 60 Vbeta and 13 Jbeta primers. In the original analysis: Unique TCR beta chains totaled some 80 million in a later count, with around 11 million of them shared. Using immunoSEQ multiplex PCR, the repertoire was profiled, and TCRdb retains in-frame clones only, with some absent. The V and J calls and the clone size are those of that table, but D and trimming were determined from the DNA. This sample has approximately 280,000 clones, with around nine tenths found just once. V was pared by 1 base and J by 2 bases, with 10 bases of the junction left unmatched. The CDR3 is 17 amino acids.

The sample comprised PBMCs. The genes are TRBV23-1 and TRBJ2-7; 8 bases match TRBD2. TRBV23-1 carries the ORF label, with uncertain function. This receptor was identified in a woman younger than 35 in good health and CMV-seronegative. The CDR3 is CASSQFRGGLLTYEQYF. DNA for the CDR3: TGCGCCAGCAGTCAATTCCGGGGGGGCCTCCTTACCTACGAGCAGTACTTC.